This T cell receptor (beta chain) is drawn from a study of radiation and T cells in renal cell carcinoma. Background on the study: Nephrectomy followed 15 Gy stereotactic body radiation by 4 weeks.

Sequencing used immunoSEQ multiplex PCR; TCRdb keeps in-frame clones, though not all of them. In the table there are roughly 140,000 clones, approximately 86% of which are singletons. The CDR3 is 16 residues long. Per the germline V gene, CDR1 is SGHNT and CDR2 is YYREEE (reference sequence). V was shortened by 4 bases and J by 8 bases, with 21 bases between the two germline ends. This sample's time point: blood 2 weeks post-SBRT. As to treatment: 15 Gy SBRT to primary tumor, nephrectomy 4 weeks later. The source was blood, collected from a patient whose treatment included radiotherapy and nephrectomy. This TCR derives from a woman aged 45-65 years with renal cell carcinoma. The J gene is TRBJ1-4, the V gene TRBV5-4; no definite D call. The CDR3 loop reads CASSRLDARNSEKLFF. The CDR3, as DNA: TGTGCCAGCAGCCGACTGGACGCAAGGAACTCAGAAAAACTGTTTTTT. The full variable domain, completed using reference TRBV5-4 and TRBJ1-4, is ETGVTQSPTHLIKTRGQQVTLRCSSQSGHNTVSWYQQALGQGPQFIFQYYREEENGRGNFPPRFSGLQFPNYSSELNVNALELDDSALYLCASSRLDARNSEKLFFGSGTQLSVL.